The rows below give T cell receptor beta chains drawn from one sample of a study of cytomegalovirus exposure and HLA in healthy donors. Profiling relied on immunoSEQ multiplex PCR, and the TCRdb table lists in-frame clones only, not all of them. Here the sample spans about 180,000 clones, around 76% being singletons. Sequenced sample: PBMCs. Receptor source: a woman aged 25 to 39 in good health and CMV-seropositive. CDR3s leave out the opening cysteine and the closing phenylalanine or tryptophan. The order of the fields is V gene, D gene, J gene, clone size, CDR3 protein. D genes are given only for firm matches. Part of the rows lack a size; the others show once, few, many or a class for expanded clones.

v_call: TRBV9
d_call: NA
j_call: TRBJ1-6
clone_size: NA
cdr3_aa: ASSVGPSPDNSPLH

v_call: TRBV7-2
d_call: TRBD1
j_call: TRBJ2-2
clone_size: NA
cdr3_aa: ASSPGTGLTGELF

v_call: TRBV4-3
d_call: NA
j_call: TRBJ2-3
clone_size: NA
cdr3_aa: ASSQDPADTQY

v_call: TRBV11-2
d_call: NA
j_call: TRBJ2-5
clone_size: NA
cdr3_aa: ASSLGAGIPQETQY

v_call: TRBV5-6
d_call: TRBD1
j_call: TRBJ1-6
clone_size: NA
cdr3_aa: ASSLEGQGNSPLH

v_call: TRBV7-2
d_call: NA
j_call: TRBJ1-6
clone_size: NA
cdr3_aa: ASTSSYNSPLH

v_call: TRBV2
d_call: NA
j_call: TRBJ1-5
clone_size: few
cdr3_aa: ASQGVSNQPQH

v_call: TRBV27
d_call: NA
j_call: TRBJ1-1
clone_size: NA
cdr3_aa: ASTPGGVNTEAF

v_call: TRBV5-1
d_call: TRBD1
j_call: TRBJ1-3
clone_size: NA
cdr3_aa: ASTTGGAGNTIY

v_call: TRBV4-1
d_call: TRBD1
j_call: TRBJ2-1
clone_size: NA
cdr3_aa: ASSQGTGRAYNEQF

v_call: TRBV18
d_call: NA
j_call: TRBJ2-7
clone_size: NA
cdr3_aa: ASSLHRDTTDEQY

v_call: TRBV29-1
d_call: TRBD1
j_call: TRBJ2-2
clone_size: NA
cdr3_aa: SARQGSGTGELF

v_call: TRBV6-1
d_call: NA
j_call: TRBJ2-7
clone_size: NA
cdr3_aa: ASSERVPSYEQY

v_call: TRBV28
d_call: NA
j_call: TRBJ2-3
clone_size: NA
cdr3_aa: ASSLPGAGTDTQY

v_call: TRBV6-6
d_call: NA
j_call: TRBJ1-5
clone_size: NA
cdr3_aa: ASRDTGLSNQPQH

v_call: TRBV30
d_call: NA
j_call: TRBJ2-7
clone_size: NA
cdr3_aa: AWSVGGPYERY

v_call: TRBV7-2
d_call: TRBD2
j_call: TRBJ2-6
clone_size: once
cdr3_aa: ASSFGGGRGANVLT

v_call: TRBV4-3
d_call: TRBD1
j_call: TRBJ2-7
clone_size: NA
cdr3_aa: ASSQDRTGFDFTKQY

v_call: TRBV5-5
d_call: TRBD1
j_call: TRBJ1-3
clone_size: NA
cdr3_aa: ASSWGTGSSVGTIY

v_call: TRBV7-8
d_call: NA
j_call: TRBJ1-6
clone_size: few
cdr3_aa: ASSLVGHSGSPLH

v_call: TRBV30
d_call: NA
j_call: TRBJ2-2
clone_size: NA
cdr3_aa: ASPVRSGELF

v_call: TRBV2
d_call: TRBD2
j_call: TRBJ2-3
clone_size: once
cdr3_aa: ASSEQGGGTDTQY

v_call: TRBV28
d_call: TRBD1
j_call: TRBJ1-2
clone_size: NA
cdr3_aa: ASFPGQGAGGYT

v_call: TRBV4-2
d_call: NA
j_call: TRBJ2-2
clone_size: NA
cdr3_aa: ASSLYTGELF

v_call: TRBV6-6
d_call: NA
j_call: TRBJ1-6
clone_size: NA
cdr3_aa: ASDNHGESYNSPLH

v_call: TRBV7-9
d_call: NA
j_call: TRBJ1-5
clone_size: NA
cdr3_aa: ASSPQGQPQH

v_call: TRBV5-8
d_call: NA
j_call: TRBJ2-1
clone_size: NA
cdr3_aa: ASSWGGQDEQF

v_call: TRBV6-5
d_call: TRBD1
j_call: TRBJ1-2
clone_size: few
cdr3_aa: ASTRGQNGYT

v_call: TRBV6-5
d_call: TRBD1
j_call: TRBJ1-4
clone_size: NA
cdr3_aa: ASKPGQGDEKLF

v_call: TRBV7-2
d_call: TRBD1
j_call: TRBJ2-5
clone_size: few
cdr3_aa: ASSFQGASEETQY

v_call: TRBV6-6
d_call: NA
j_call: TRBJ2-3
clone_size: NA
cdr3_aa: ASTVQGRRRYTQY

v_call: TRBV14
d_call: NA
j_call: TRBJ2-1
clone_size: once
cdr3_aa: ASSRQESSYNEQF

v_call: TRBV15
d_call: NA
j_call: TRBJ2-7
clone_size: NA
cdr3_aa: ATSSSPIYEQY

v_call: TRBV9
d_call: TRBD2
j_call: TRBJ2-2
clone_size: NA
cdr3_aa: ASSATSGEGGELF

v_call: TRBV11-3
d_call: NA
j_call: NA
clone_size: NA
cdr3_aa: ASSLGGGLPYEQY

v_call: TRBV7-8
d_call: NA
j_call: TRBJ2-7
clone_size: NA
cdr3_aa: ASRGLGRGLKGEQY

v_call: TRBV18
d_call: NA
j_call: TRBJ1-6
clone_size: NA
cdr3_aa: ASSTDNSPLH

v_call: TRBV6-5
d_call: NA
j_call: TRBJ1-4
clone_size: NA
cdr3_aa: ASKPGGAEKLF

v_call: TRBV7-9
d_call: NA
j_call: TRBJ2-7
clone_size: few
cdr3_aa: ASSLAGAETYEQY

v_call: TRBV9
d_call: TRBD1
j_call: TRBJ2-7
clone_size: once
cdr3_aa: ASSAAGTGSYEQY

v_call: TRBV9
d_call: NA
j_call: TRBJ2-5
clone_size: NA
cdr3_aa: ASSVGGGAGETQY

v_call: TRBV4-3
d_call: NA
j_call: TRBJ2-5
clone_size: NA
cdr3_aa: ASSHGADQETQY

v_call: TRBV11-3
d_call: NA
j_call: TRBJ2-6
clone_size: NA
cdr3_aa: ASSLEQRGANVLT

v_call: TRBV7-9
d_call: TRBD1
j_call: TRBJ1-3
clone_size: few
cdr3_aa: ASSVGRDRGNTIY

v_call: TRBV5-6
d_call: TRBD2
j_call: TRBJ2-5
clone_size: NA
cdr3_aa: ASSRGLAGALGETQY

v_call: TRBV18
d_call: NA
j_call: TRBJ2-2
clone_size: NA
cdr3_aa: ASSPAGAYGELF

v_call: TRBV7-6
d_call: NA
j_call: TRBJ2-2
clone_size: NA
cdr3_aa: ASSRLTGELF

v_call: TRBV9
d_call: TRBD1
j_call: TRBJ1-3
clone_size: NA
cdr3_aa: ASSAGQGPGNTIY

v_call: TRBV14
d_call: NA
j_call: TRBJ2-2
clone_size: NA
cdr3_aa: ASSQLTPGIGELF

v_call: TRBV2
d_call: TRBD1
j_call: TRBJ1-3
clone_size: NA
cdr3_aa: ASSEVRGQGTGNTIY

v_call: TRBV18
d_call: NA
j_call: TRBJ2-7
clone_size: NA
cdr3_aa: ASSPGAGESYEQY

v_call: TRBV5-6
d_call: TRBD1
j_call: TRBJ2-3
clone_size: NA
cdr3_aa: ASSLSGGESLSTDTQY

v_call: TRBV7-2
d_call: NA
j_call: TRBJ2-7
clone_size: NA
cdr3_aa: ASSLIPVAAGYEQY

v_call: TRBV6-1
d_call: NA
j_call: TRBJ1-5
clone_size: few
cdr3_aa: ASSEQGQPQH

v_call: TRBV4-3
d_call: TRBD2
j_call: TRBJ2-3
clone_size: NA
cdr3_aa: ASSRGRGLLTDTQY